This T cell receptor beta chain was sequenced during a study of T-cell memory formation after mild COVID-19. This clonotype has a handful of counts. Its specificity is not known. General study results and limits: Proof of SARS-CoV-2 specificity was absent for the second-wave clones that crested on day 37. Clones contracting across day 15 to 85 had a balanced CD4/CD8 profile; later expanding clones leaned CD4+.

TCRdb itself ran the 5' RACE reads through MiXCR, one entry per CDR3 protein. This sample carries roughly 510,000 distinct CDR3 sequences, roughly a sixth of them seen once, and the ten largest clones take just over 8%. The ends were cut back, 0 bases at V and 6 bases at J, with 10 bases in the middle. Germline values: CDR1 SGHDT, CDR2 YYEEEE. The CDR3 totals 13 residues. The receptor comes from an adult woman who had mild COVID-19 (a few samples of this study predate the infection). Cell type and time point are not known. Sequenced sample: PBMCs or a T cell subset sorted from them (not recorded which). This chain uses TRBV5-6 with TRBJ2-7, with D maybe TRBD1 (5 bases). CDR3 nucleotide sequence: TGTGCCAGCAGCTTGGGGCAGGGCCGCGAGCAGTACTTC. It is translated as CASSLGQGREQYF.